This T cell receptor (beta chain) was found in a study of shared clonotypes between healthy human individuals. Across the study: Per donor, three plates held CD4 naive cells, three held CD4 memory, two held CD8 naive and one held CD8 memory.

CD8 cells classed as naive were CD45RO-negative and positively selected for CCR7, excluding terminally differentiated effector memory CD45RA+ cells. Sequencing was performed with immunoSEQ multiplex PCR; in TCRdb, only in-frame clones are kept and a portion is missing. The sample yields 2 million or so clones, about 94% seen once. The sample was naive CD8+ T cells sorted from blood. This TCR came from a man younger than 30 in good health.

CDR3 DNA: TGTGCCAGCAGCTTCGGGACAGGGTTCTCCGCCGAGCAGTACTTC. Its protein product is CASSFGTGFSAEQYF. The chain employs TRBV5-6 and TRBJ2-7; 9 bases agree with TRBD1. J gave up 6 bases and V 2 bases, and 9 bases lay outside the gene matches. The CDR3 is made up of 15 amino acids. In germline, CDR1 is SGHDT, CDR2 YYEEEE.